This T cell receptor beta chain comes out of a study of metastatic and nonmetastatic thyroid tumors. Study at large: Repertoires from malignant and benign thyroid patients were compared across blood and tumor or nodule tissue. General study results and limits: Benign nodules were reported to have significantly lower TCR beta diversity than malignant thyroid tumors, in blood and tumor.

Per the authors' pipeline: A distant-metastasis classifier for papillary thyroid cancer was built using CDR3 differences across clinicopathological groups. MiXCR re-clonotyped the PCR reads for TCRdb. The authors' filters were not applied to this entry. The sample holds about 27,000 clones, 16% seen once. This CDR3 is 14 amino acids long. Germline V gives CDR1 MDHEN, CDR2 SYDVKM. V lost 3 bases to trimming and J lost 5 bases; unmatched junction nucleotides: 1. No patient had received any treatment before thyroid surgery. This clone was observed at least ten times. Its antigen remains unknown. What was sequenced was blood. This clonotype was obtained from a male donor with papillary thyroid cancer or a benign thyroid nodule (not recorded which). Some clones in this sample may be carry-over from other donors' samples. The chain has TRBV28 and TRBJ2-2, with 9 bases identical to TRBD1. In DNA form, the CDR3 reads TGTGCCAGCAGTTTGGGACAGGGTACCGGGGAGCTGTTTTTT. Translating it yields CASSLGQGTGELFF.